This is a list of T cell receptor beta chains from one sample in a study of response to subunit inactivated influenza vaccine. TCRdb reanalysed the RT-PCR reads using MiXCR and keeps one entry per CDR3 protein. This sample has approximately 500,000 distinct CDR3 sequences, with over 10% found just once. Sample: PBMCs from blood, taken 35 to 45 days after vaccination. The receptors come from a middle-aged man who received an inactivated influenza vaccine. The CDR3 runs from the conserved cysteine through the conserved F or W. Fields, in order: D gene, clone size, J gene, V gene, CDR3 DNA, CDR3 protein. The D gene is left open where the match is weak. Some rows mark clone size as missing; the rest say once, few, many or name a class of expanded clone.

d_gene: .; abundance: many; j_gene: TRBJ2-5; v_gene: TRBV6-2/TRBV6-3; CDR3nt: TGTGCCAGCAGACCGACAGGACAAGAGACCCAGTACTTC; CDR3aa: CASRPTGQETQYF
d_gene: .; abundance: .; j_gene: TRBJ2-5; v_gene: TRBV3-1; CDR3nt: TGTGCCAGCAGCCAAGATTGGAGTAGCTTAGAGACCCAGTACTTC; CDR3aa: CASSQDWSSLETQYF
d_gene: .; abundance: few; j_gene: TRBJ1-3; v_gene: TRBV20-1; CDR3nt: TGCAGTGCTAACCCCAGCTCTGGAAACACCATATATTTT; CDR3aa: CSANPSSGNTIYF
d_gene: TRBD2; abundance: few; j_gene: TRBJ2-5; v_gene: TRBV5-1; CDR3nt: TGCGCCAGCAGCCCCGGGACTAGCGGGGGCCTTGGCGAGACCCAGTACTTC; CDR3aa: CASSPGTSGGLGETQYF
d_gene: .; abundance: few; j_gene: TRBJ2-3; v_gene: TRBV28; CDR3nt: TGTGCCAGCAGTTTACTCCCCTCAGATACGCAGTATTTT; CDR3aa: CASSLLPSDTQYF
d_gene: .; abundance: few; j_gene: TRBJ1-5; v_gene: TRBV12-3/TRBV12-4; CDR3nt: TGTGCCAGCAGTTTAGGTCGTCAGGTTAATCAGCCCCAGCATTTT; CDR3aa: CASSLGRQVNQPQHF
d_gene: TRBD2; abundance: once; j_gene: TRBJ2-1; v_gene: TRBV27; CDR3nt: TGTGCCAGCAGCCCCTCGGGACTATCTATCGATGAGCAGTTCTTC; CDR3aa: CASSPSGLSIDEQFF
d_gene: .; abundance: .; j_gene: TRBJ1-2; v_gene: TRBV4-1; CDR3nt: TGCGCCAGCAGCCAATATAGGGATGACCGCCTGGGGGACTATGGCTACACCTTC; CDR3aa: CASSQYRDDRLGDYGYTF
d_gene: .; abundance: .; j_gene: TRBJ1-1; v_gene: TRBV7-9; CDR3nt: TGTGCCAGCAGCCTGGGACGGACTTATGAAGCTTTCTTT; CDR3aa: CASSLGRTYEAFF
d_gene: .; abundance: few; j_gene: TRBJ2-7; v_gene: TRBV12-3/TRBV12-4; CDR3nt: TGTGCCAGCAGCCCTCGACAGCTAGAGCAGTACTTC; CDR3aa: CASSPRQLEQYF
d_gene: TRBD2; abundance: .; j_gene: TRBJ2-1; v_gene: TRBV10-3; CDR3nt: TGTGCCATCAAGGCGACTAGCGGGGGACCCCAGGAGTTCTTC; CDR3aa: CAIKATSGGPQEFF
d_gene: .; abundance: many; j_gene: TRBJ2-1; v_gene: TRBV5-1; CDR3nt: TGCGCCAGCAATCTAGCTGGGGGCAATGAGCAGTTCTTC; CDR3aa: CASNLAGGNEQFF
d_gene: .; abundance: many; j_gene: TRBJ2-7; v_gene: TRBV7-9; CDR3nt: TGTGCCAGCAGAGGTGGCGGCTCCTACGAGCAGTACTTC; CDR3aa: CASRGGGSYEQYF
d_gene: .; abundance: .; j_gene: TRBJ2-7; v_gene: TRBV9; CDR3nt: TGTGCCAGCAGCCCAGGGACGAGCCCATACGAGCAGTACTTC; CDR3aa: CASSPGTSPYEQYF
d_gene: .; abundance: few; j_gene: TRBJ2-1; v_gene: TRBV20-1; CDR3nt: TGCAGTGCTAGAGAGGGGAGAATTAGCTCCTACAATGAGCAGTTCTTC; CDR3aa: CSAREGRISSYNEQFF
d_gene: .; abundance: .; j_gene: TRBJ2-7; v_gene: TRBV14; CDR3nt: TGTGCCAGCAGCCAAGCCAGGGTAAGCGAGCAGTACTTC; CDR3aa: CASSQARVSEQYF
d_gene: .; abundance: few; j_gene: TRBJ2-7; v_gene: TRBV27; CDR3nt: TGTGCCAGCAGTCGGGGCGGGGTACGCCACGAGCAGTACTTC; CDR3aa: CASSRGGVRHEQYF
d_gene: .; abundance: many; j_gene: TRBJ2-5; v_gene: TRBV10-3; CDR3nt: TGTGCCATCAGCCCGGGGACCCCAGCAGAGACCCAGTACTTC; CDR3aa: CAISPGTPAETQYF
d_gene: .; abundance: .; j_gene: TRBJ1-1; v_gene: TRBV5-5; CDR3nt: TGTGCCAGCAGCCTGGTTGGTGCAGGACGTTTTGAAGCTTTCTTT; CDR3aa: CASSLVGAGRFEAFF
d_gene: .; abundance: .; j_gene: TRBJ1-5; v_gene: TRBV6-2/TRBV6-3; CDR3nt: TGTGCCAGCAGTTTTCGGGGGGGACCGGGCAATCAGCCCCAGCATTTT; CDR3aa: CASSFRGGPGNQPQHF
d_gene: .; abundance: .; j_gene: TRBJ1-3; v_gene: TRBV7-9; CDR3nt: TGTGCCAGCAGCCCGACCCGAGCCGGAAACACCATATATTTT; CDR3aa: CASSPTRAGNTIYF
d_gene: .; abundance: many; j_gene: TRBJ2-3; v_gene: TRBV29-1; CDR3nt: TGCAGCGTCAGCCTCGACTCAGATACGCAGTATTTT; CDR3aa: CSVSLDSDTQYF
d_gene: .; abundance: .; j_gene: TRBJ1-5; v_gene: TRBV5-8; CDR3nt: TGTGCCAGCAGCTTAGCCTCCCGGGTTCTTGTCCCCCAGCATTTT; CDR3aa: CASSLASRVLVPQHF
d_gene: .; abundance: few; j_gene: TRBJ2-1; v_gene: TRBV29-1; CDR3nt: TGCAGCGTTGAATTTCGGGGCACCTACAATGAGCAGTTCTTC; CDR3aa: CSVEFRGTYNEQFF
d_gene: TRBD1; abundance: .; j_gene: TRBJ1-2; v_gene: TRBV7-2; CDR3nt: TGTGCCAGCAGCTTAGTTGAGGACAGGAACTATGGCTACACCTTC; CDR3aa: CASSLVEDRNYGYTF
d_gene: TRBD1; abundance: .; j_gene: TRBJ1-3; v_gene: TRBV7-2; CDR3nt: TGTGCCAGCAGCTCACAGGGGCCTGGAAACACCATATATTTT; CDR3aa: CASSSQGPGNTIYF
d_gene: .; abundance: many; j_gene: TRBJ2-7; v_gene: TRBV12-3/TRBV12-4; CDR3nt: TGTGCCAGCAATCCGGGACCCTTATACGAGCAGTACTTC; CDR3aa: CASNPGPLYEQYF
d_gene: .; abundance: many; j_gene: TRBJ1-1; v_gene: TRBV15; CDR3nt: TGTGCCACCAGCAGAGATAGGAACACTGAAGCTTTCTTT; CDR3aa: CATSRDRNTEAFF
d_gene: TRBD1; abundance: .; j_gene: TRBJ1-2; v_gene: TRBV27; CDR3nt: TGTGCCAGCAGAACTCCTGGGACAGCAGCCTATGGCTACACCTTC; CDR3aa: CASRTPGTAAYGYTF
d_gene: TRBD1; abundance: .; j_gene: TRBJ2-7; v_gene: TRBV5-1; CDR3nt: TGCGCCAGCAGCTGGCAGGGGGCAGGTTCCTACGAGCAGTACTTC; CDR3aa: CASSWQGAGSYEQYF
d_gene: .; abundance: few; j_gene: TRBJ2-2; v_gene: TRBV12-3/TRBV12-4; CDR3nt: TGTGCCAGCAGTGGCCGACCCCTGGCAACCGGGGAGCTGTTTTTT; CDR3aa: CASSGRPLATGELFF
d_gene: TRBD2; abundance: .; j_gene: TRBJ2-3; v_gene: TRBV12-3/TRBV12-4; CDR3nt: TGTGCCAGCAGCCCTGGACTAGCGGGGGGAGTGCCAGATACGCAGTATTTT; CDR3aa: CASSPGLAGGVPDTQYF
d_gene: TRBD2; abundance: .; j_gene: TRBJ2-7; v_gene: TRBV20-1; CDR3nt: TGCAGTGCTGACCTAGCGGAGAGCTCCTACGAGCAGTACTTC; CDR3aa: CSADLAESSYEQYF
d_gene: .; abundance: .; j_gene: TRBJ2-3; v_gene: TRBV9; CDR3nt: TGTGCCAGCAGCGTAGGGGTAGACGGCACAGATACGCAGTATTTT; CDR3aa: CASSVGVDGTDTQYF
d_gene: TRBD1; abundance: few; j_gene: TRBJ2-3; v_gene: TRBV10-3; CDR3nt: TGTGCCATCAGCCCAGGGGGCGCAGATACGCAGTATTTT; CDR3aa: CAISPGGADTQYF
d_gene: .; abundance: .; j_gene: TRBJ2-6; v_gene: TRBV7-8; CDR3nt: TGTGCCAGCAGCTTGACAGGCGTGAACTCTGGGGCCAACGTCCTGACTTTC; CDR3aa: CASSLTGVNSGANVLTF
d_gene: .; abundance: few; j_gene: TRBJ2-2; v_gene: TRBV7-9; CDR3nt: TGTGCCAGCAGCCGAACCTCGACAGGACCGAACACCGGGGAGCTGTTTTTT; CDR3aa: CASSRTSTGPNTGELFF
d_gene: .; abundance: few; j_gene: TRBJ2-1; v_gene: TRBV20-1; CDR3nt: TGCAGTGCTAACGGCAAAGGAAGGTACAATGAGCAGTTCTTC; CDR3aa: CSANGKGRYNEQFF
d_gene: TRBD1; abundance: few; j_gene: TRBJ1-1; v_gene: TRBV7-9; CDR3nt: TGTGCCAGCAGCTCTTTGCCAGGGGGCTTGAGGAACACTGAAGCTTTCTTT; CDR3aa: CASSSLPGGLRNTEAFF
d_gene: .; abundance: .; j_gene: TRBJ1-6; v_gene: TRBV7-9; CDR3nt: TGTGCCAGCAGCTCAATGGGACGGGGTAATTCACCCCTCCACTTT; CDR3aa: CASSSMGRGNSPLHF
d_gene: .; abundance: .; j_gene: TRBJ1-5; v_gene: TRBV20-1; CDR3nt: TGCAGTGCTAGTGACAATAGCAATCAGCCCCAGCATTTT; CDR3aa: CSASDNSNQPQHF
d_gene: .; abundance: few; j_gene: TRBJ2-2; v_gene: TRBV24-1; CDR3nt: TGTGCCACCAGTGTCTCCAGGGGCTGGGGAACCGGGGAGCTGTTTTTT; CDR3aa: CATSVSRGWGTGELFF
d_gene: .; abundance: few; j_gene: TRBJ1-1; v_gene: TRBV12-3/TRBV12-4; CDR3nt: TGTGCCAGCAAGAATCCCTCCCTGAACACTGAAGCTTTCTTT; CDR3aa: CASKNPSLNTEAFF
d_gene: .; abundance: many; j_gene: TRBJ1-5; v_gene: TRBV6-1; CDR3nt: TGTGCCAGCCGCCGCAGGAGCGATTTGTCCCAGCATTTT; CDR3aa: CASRRRSDLSQHF
d_gene: .; abundance: .; j_gene: TRBJ2-6; v_gene: TRBV25-1; CDR3nt: TGTGCCAGCAGTGAACACGGAGTCTCTGGGGCCAACGTCCTGACTTTC; CDR3aa: CASSEHGVSGANVLTF